This T cell receptor beta chain is from a study of CD8 T cells in Susac syndrome. Study-level information: At the time of blood draw, patients with Susac syndrome were therapy-naive, receiving corticosteroids, or receiving intravenous immunoglobulin alone.

Trimming removed 3 bases at V and 1 base at J, with 5 bases between. The V gene's germline CDR1 is SGHRS and CDR2 YFSETQ. The CDR3 loop spans 14 amino acids. CD8+ and CD4+ T cells taken from blood had their TCR beta sequenced. Both CD4+ and CD8+ T cells were negatively isolated, and TEMRA cells underwent FACS enrichment. To note about this clonotype: The antigen is undetermined.

Random hexamers primed reverse transcription of about 0.45 to 1 ug RNA. In TCRdb, the immunoSEQ multiplex PCR reads were re-called with MiXCR into one record per CDR3 protein. The sample contains fewer than 200,000 distinct CDR3 sequences, roughly 90% of which appear only once. Study-wide points: The authors acknowledged that the study's TCR sequencing and HLA analysis involved relatively few individuals.

The specimen was CD4+ T cells from PBMCs. The TCR was taken from a human donor with Susac syndrome. The genes are TRBV5-1 and TRBJ2-6; no clear D. The DNA of the CDR3 is TGCGCCAGCAGCTCGGATTCTGGGGCCAACGTCCTGACTTTC. Amino acids: CASSSDSGANVLTF.